One T cell receptor (beta chain) is described in this entry. Its target is not known. The entry originates in a study of OX40 agonist ivuxolimab in advanced cancers. Study findings and constraints: CD8+ T cells were the subset that, on average, had more expanded clones than CD4+. Partial responders dosed at 0.1-3.0 mg/kg displayed clonal expansion ranking among the lowest. CD4+ and CD8+ blood T cells expanded clonally by week 6 at 0.1 to 3.0 mg/kg.

Germline CDR1 and CDR2: MGHRA and YSYEKL. The CDR3 consists of 14 residues. V shed 4 bases and J shed 4 bases, with 13 bases lying between them. Sequenced by immunoSEQ multiplex PCR; TCRdb stores in-frame clones only, minus some. The data show 25,000 to 35,000 clones, less than 85% seen once. The source was CD4+ or CD8+ T cells sorted from blood, collected in a trial of the OX40 agonist ivuxolimab. This receptor was identified in an adult with an advanced solid tumor such as melanoma, head and neck, liver or kidney cancer. The V call is TRBV4-1, the J call TRBJ1-1, with a possible D match to TRBD1 (6 bases). Here the CDR3 DNA reads TGCGCCAGCAGCCTGGGGGCTCCGGGCACTGAAGCTTTCTTT. It is translated as CASSLGAPGTEAFF.